Given below is one T cell receptor beta chain in context. This sample is drawn from a study of blood T cell repertoires in COVID-19. The wider study: PBMCs, B-cell-depleted T cells, or T cells were the source of the cDNA or gDNA that made up the material.

Libraries were prepared by immunoSEQ multiplex PCR; TCRdb keeps only in-frame clonotypes and omits some of them. Of approximately 270,000 clones in the sample, approximately 89% were seen once. This clonotype was sampled from a middle-aged man with active or convalescent COVID-19. The sample taken for sequencing was peripheral blood.

The CDR3 DNA reads as TGTGCCAGCAGTGAAGGGAGGACAGGACTGTCTGAAGCTTTCTTT. It specifies CASSEGRTGLSEAFF. V usage is TRBV2 and J usage is TRBJ1-1, with 7 nucleotides matching TRBD1. The junction had 8 bases not matched to a gene; V was cut back by 1 base and J by 6 bases. The germline CDR1 and CDR2 sequences are SNHLY and FYNNEI. The CDR3 contains 15 residues.